Listed below are T cell receptor beta chains from one sample, sequenced in a study of shared clonotypes between healthy human individuals. Only in-frame clones appear in the TCRdb table, and some are missing; sequencing was by immunoSEQ multiplex PCR. The sample lists 400,000 to 600,000 clones, around 79% occurring once. Sequenced: PBMCs. The receptors shown here come from a woman aged 40 to 50 in good health. Some clones in this sample may be carry-over from other donors' samples. Each CDR3 is given with its conserved first and last residue. D genes are given only for firm matches. The size of a clone is reported for some rows only, either as once, few or many, or as a class for expanded clones.

V: TRBV7-9
size: NA
J: TRBJ2-7
D: NA
CDR3: CASSPSYEQYF
DNA: TGTGCCAGCAGCCCCAGTTACGAGCAGTACTTC

V: TRBV20-1
size: NA
J: TRBJ2-7
D: NA
CDR3: CSTRLAYEQYF
DNA: TGCAGTACCCGACTTGCCTACGAGCAGTACTTC

V: TRBV25-1
size: few
J: TRBJ1-1
D: TRBD1
CDR3: CASRTGLWGMNTEAFF
DNA: TGTGCCAGCAGGACAGGGCTATGGGGGATGAACACTGAAGCTTTCTTT

V: TRBV10-3
size: many
J: TRBJ2-3
D: TRBD2
CDR3: CAISDSRGGRTDTQYF
DNA: TGTGCCATCAGTGATTCTCGGGGGGGTCGCACAGATACGCAGTATTTT

V: TRBV5-4
size: NA
J: TRBJ2-1
D: TRBD2
CDR3: CASSWGGVAGSYNEQFF
DNA: TGTGCCAGCAGCTGGGGGGGAGTAGCGGGCTCCTACAATGAGCAGTTCTTC

V: TRBV7-2
size: NA
J: TRBJ2-3
D: NA
CDR3: CASSLAGVRSDTQYF
DNA: TGTGCCAGCAGCTTAGCGGGAGTGCGGTCAGATACGCAGTATTTT

V: TRBV2
size: NA
J: TRBJ2-1
D: TRBD2
CDR3: CASSEFGSGRRNEQFF
DNA: TGTGCCAGCAGTGAATTTGGTAGCGGGAGGAGGAATGAGCAGTTCTTC

V: TRBV4-2
size: NA
J: TRBJ2-5
D: TRBD2
CDR3: CASSQGGRDQETQYF
DNA: TGTGCCAGCAGCCAAGGCGGGAGGGACCAAGAGACCCAGTACTTC

V: TRBV14
size: once
J: TRBJ1-1
D: NA
CDR3: CASSQDIRWGRHVNTEAFF
DNA: TGTGCCAGCAGCCAAGATATTCGCTGGGGCCGACATGTGAACACTGAAGCTTTCTTT

V: TRBV29-1
size: NA
J: TRBJ2-3
D: NA
CDR3: CSVGRTDTQYF
DNA: TGCAGCGTGGGGAGAACAGATACGCAGTATTTT

V: TRBV11-3
size: NA
J: TRBJ2-7
D: NA
CDR3: CASSLGTAVDEQYF
DNA: TGTGCCAGCAGCTTAGGGACGGCGGTCGACGAGCAGTACTTC

V: TRBV6-1
size: NA
J: TRBJ1-3
D: NA
CDR3: CASSEQGYGNTIYF
DNA: TGTGCCAGCAGTGAACAGGGTTACGGAAACACCATATATTTT

V: TRBV4-3
size: NA
J: TRBJ1-4
D: NA
CDR3: CASSQREGGGKLFF
DNA: TGCGCCAGCAGCCAAAGGGAGGGAGGGGGAAAACTGTTTTTT

V: TRBV4-3
size: many
J: TRBJ2-1
D: TRBD2
CDR3: CASSQEPVTSKFF
DNA: TGCGCCAGCAGCCAAGAGCCGGTGACTAGCAAGTTCTTC

V: TRBV7-6
size: NA
J: TRBJ2-5
D: NA
CDR3: CASSLQQETQYF
DNA: TGTGCCAGCAGCCTCCAACAAGAGACCCAGTACTTC

V: TRBV27
size: NA
J: TRBJ1-2
D: TRBD1
CDR3: CASSLYRGGYGYTF
DNA: TGTGCCAGCAGTTTATACAGGGGGGGCTATGGCTACACCTTC

V: TRBV27
size: NA
J: TRBJ2-7
D: TRBD1
CDR3: CASSLSGTGIGYEQYF
DNA: TGTGCCAGCAGTTTATCCGGGACAGGGATAGGTTACGAGCAGTACTTC

V: TRBV5-1
size: NA
J: TRBJ2-6
D: TRBD2
CDR3: CASSLAPGGSGANVLTF
DNA: TGCGCCAGCAGCTTGGCCCCGGGGGGCTCTGGGGCCAACGTCCTGACTTTC

V: TRBV5-1
size: few
J: TRBJ2-5
D: TRBD1
CDR3: CASSQTGAETQYF
DNA: TGCGCCAGCAGCCAGACAGGGGCGGAGACCCAGTACTTC

V: TRBV4-1
size: NA
J: TRBJ1-5
D: NA
CDR3: CASSQSVMATDQPQHF
DNA: TGCGCCAGCAGCCAATCGGTCATGGCCACTGATCAGCCCCAGCATTTT

V: TRBV13
size: NA
J: TRBJ2-2
D: NA
CDR3: CASSLPFLGSGELFF
DNA: TGTGCCAGCAGCTTACCCTTCCTAGGGTCCGGGGAGCTGTTTTTT

V: TRBV4-1
size: NA
J: TRBJ2-6
D: NA
CDR3: CASSQDPSGANVLTF
DNA: TGCGCCAGCAGCCAAGATCCCTCTGGGGCCAACGTCCTGACTTTC

V: TRBV5-1
size: NA
J: TRBJ2-7
D: NA
CDR3: CASSLPWSEQYF
DNA: TGCGCCAGCAGCTTACCGTGGAGCGAGCAGTACTTC

V: TRBV4-1
size: NA
J: TRBJ2-1
D: TRBD2
CDR3: CASSQDRSGSKNEQFF
DNA: TGCGCCAGCAGCCAAGATCGAAGCGGGAGTAAGAATGAGCAGTTCTTC

V: TRBV19
size: NA
J: TRBJ1-5
D: NA
CDR3: CATKLGGWNPSNQPQHF
DNA: TGTGCCACCAAACTGGGTGGGTGGAATCCTAGCAATCAGCCCCAGCATTTT

V: TRBV6-5
size: once
J: TRBJ2-1
D: TRBD2
CDR3: CATLAGGLNEQFF
DNA: TGTGCCACCTTAGCGGGGGGCCTCAATGAGCAGTTCTTC

V: TRBV11-2
size: NA
J: TRBJ2-3
D: TRBD2
CDR3: CASKRGGAPTDTQYF
DNA: TGTGCCAGCAAACGCGGGGGGGCCCCCACAGATACGCAGTATTTT

V: TRBV7-2
size: NA
J: TRBJ1-5
D: NA
CDR3: CASSSQGPDQPQHF
DNA: TGTGCCAGCAGTTCGCAGGGGCCGGATCAGCCCCAGCATTTT

V: TRBV5-1
size: NA
J: TRBJ2-1
D: TRBD1
CDR3: CASSLQGADEQFF
DNA: TGCGCCAGCAGCCTACAGGGGGCGGATGAGCAGTTCTTC

V: TRBV6-1
size: NA
J: TRBJ2-7
D: TRBD1
CDR3: CASSVPGQTYEQYF
DNA: TGTGCCAGCAGTGTCCCGGGACAGACCTACGAGCAGTACTTC

V: TRBV19
size: NA
J: TRBJ1-1
D: NA
CDR3: CASSISPTGNTEAFF
DNA: TGTGCCAGTAGTATAAGCCCCACGGGGAACACTGAAGCTTTCTTT

V: TRBV11-2
size: NA
J: TRBJ2-1
D: NA
CDR3: CASSLPQINEQFF
DNA: TGTGCCAGCAGCTTACCCCAAATAAATGAGCAGTTCTTC

V: TRBV7-6
size: few
J: TRBJ2-2
D: NA
CDR3: CASSLAQGRTGELFF
DNA: TGTGCCAGCAGCTTAGCGCAGGGGAGAACCGGGGAGCTGTTTTTT

V: TRBV4-1
size: NA
J: TRBJ2-1
D: NA
CDR3: CASSIGQFYNEQFF
DNA: TGCGCCAGCAGCATTGGGCAATTCTACAATGAGCAGTTCTTC

V: TRBV7-7
size: many
J: TRBJ2-1
D: TRBD2
CDR3: CASSLERERAEQFF
DNA: TGTGCTAGCAGCTTGGAGCGGGAGAGGGCTGAGCAGTTCTTC

V: TRBV11-2
size: NA
J: TRBJ1-1
D: NA
CDR3: CASSLSWGTEAFF
DNA: TGTGCCAGCAGCTTATCTTGGGGGACTGAAGCTTTCTTT

V: TRBV7-8
size: NA
J: TRBJ1-5
D: TRBD1
CDR3: CASSPDRDQPQHF
DNA: TGTGCCAGCAGCCCGGACAGGGATCAGCCCCAGCATTTT

V: TRBV7-2
size: few
J: TRBJ1-2
D: NA
CDR3: CASSLAGSGGYTF
DNA: TGTGCCAGCAGCCTAGCGGGTTCGGGTGGCTACACCTTC

V: TRBV19
size: NA
J: TRBJ1-5
D: NA
CDR3: CASSISLQGNQPQHF
DNA: TGTGCCAGTAGTATCTCCCTACAGGGAAATCAGCCCCAGCATTTT

V: TRBV7-2
size: NA
J: TRBJ2-3
D: TRBD2
CDR3: CASSPGTSIADTQYF
DNA: TGTGCCAGCAGCCCCGGGACTAGTATTGCAGATACGCAGTATTTT

V: TRBV20-1
size: once
J: TRBJ2-1
D: NA
CDR3: CSAGRATEQFF
DNA: TGCAGTGCGGGCAGGGCGACGGAGCAGTTCTTC

V: TRBV5-1
size: NA
J: TRBJ2-5
D: NA
CDR3: CASSLEGTWETQYF
DNA: TGCGCCAGCAGCTTGGAGGGCACCTGGGAGACCCAGTACTTC

V: TRBV15
size: NA
J: TRBJ1-2
D: TRBD1
CDR3: CATSTDRGTGGYTF
DNA: TGTGCCACCAGCACGGACAGGGGTACCGGTGGCTACACCTTC

V: TRBV19
size: NA
J: TRBJ2-3
D: NA
CDR3: CASSLTQDTQYF
DNA: TGTGCCAGTAGTTTAACGCAAGATACGCAGTATTTT

V: TRBV6-5
size: NA
J: TRBJ1-1
D: NA
CDR3: CASRMGRFTEAFF
DNA: TGTGCCAGCAGAATGGGACGTTTCACTGAAGCTTTCTTT

V: TRBV19
size: NA
J: TRBJ2-7
D: NA
CDR3: CASRGTISYEQYF
DNA: TGTGCCAGTAGGGGGACAATCTCCTACGAGCAGTACTTC

V: TRBV6-5
size: NA
J: TRBJ2-7
D: NA
CDR3: CASSRGVPSYEQYF
DNA: TGTGCCAGTTCAAGAGGGGTCCCATCCTACGAGCAGTACTTC

V: TRBV7-9
size: NA
J: TRBJ1-2
D: TRBD1
CDR3: CASSPGQGTGYGYTF
DNA: TGTGCCAGCAGCCCGGGACAGGGCACGGGCTATGGCTACACCTTC

V: TRBV2
size: once
J: TRBJ2-2
D: TRBD2
CDR3: CASRGLAGKGELFF
DNA: TGTGCCAGCAGAGGACTAGCGGGAAAGGGGGAGCTGTTTTTT

V: TRBV9
size: NA
J: TRBJ2-7
D: NA
CDR3: CASSVGEGRPPYEQYF
DNA: TGTGCCAGCAGCGTAGGAGAGGGGCGCCCGCCCTACGAGCAGTACTTC

V: TRBV9
size: NA
J: TRBJ2-1
D: NA
CDR3: CASSVGNGHSYNEQFF
DNA: TGTGCCAGCAGCGTAGGGAACGGGCACTCCTACAATGAGCAGTTCTTC

V: TRBV15
size: NA
J: TRBJ1-1
D: NA
CDR3: CATSRGPGGQRANTEAFF
DNA: TGTGCCACCAGCAGAGGCCCCGGTGGGCAGAGAGCGAACACTGAAGCTTTCTTT

V: TRBV7-9
size: NA
J: TRBJ1-2
D: NA
CDR3: CASSSTIGAALPYGYTF
DNA: TGTGCCAGCAGCTCCACCATAGGGGCAGCGCTCCCGTATGGCTACACCTTC

V: TRBV18
size: NA
J: TRBJ2-7
D: NA
CDR3: CASSPEGFSYEQYF
DNA: TGTGCCAGCTCACCAGAGGGCTTCTCCTACGAGCAGTACTTC

V: TRBV18
size: few
J: TRBJ1-3
D: NA
CDR3: CASSLAVSGNTIYF
DNA: TGTGCCAGCTCACTGGCCGTCTCTGGAAACACCATATATTTT

V: TRBV28
size: NA
J: TRBJ1-1
D: TRBD1
CDR3: CASSSGGVNTEAFF
DNA: TGTGCCAGCAGCTCAGGGGGAGTGAACACTGAAGCTTTCTTT

V: TRBV29-1
size: NA
J: TRBJ2-1
D: TRBD1
CDR3: CSVYKTGGSYNEQFF
DNA: TGCAGCGTCTATAAAACAGGGGGCTCCTACAATGAGCAGTTCTTC

V: TRBV6-1
size: once
J: TRBJ1-5
D: NA
CDR3: CASTRTPYSNQPQHF
DNA: TGTGCCAGCACTAGGACCCCTTATAGCAATCAGCCCCAGCATTTT

V: TRBV18
size: NA
J: TRBJ2-7
D: TRBD2
CDR3: CASSPPGLAAHEQYF
DNA: TGTGCCAGCTCACCTCCGGGACTAGCAGCCCACGAGCAGTACTTC